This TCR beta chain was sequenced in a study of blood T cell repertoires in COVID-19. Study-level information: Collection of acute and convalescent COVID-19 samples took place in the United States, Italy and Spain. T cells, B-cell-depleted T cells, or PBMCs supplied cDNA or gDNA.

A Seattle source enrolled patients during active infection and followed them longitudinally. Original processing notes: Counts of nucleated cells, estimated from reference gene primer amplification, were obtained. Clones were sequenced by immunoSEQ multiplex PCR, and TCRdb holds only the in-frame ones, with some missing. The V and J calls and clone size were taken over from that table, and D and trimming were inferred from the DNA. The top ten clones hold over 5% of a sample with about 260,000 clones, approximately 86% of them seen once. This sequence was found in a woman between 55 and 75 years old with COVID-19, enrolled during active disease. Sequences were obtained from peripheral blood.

CDR3 sequence: CASGRETNTEAFF. For the CDR3, the DNA is TGTGCCAGTGGCCGGGAGACCAACACTGAAGCTTTCTTT. The chain is built from TRBV6-5 and TRBJ1-1; D call uncertain. V gave up 9 bases and J gave up 2 bases, with 13 bases separating them. The length of the CDR3 is 13 residues. Germline V gives CDR1 MNHEY, CDR2 SVGAGI.